This passage covers 32 T cell receptor beta chains from one sample sequenced in a study of beta chain features in type 1 diabetes. All of the isolated RNA was reverse transcribed, so expressed TCRB transcripts were sequenced. Method: immunoSEQ multiplex PCR; TCRdb's copy keeps in-frame clones and lacks some. The sample includes over 200,000 clones, roughly a tenth of them seen just once. The study's findings and limits: In all four CD4+ subsets, TCRB CDR3 length was significantly, moderately reduced in type 1 diabetes.

Their specific antigens are unknown. The material sequenced was naive CD4+ T cells from blood. The receptors shown here come from a young man with type 1 diabetes.

This clone occurred a few times. The genes are TRBV19 and TRBJ1-2; D not certain. Trimming removed 3 bases from V and 4 bases from J, with 6 bases in between. CDR3 size: 12 residues. Germline V gives CDR1 LNHDA, CDR2 SQIVND (reference sequence). CDR3 coding DNA: TGTGCCAGTAGTATCCCAGGCTATGGCTACACCTTC. It specifies CASSIPGYGYTF.

A few counts support this clone. The chain carries TRBV14 and TRBJ2-1; D gene unclear. V lost 3 bases to trimming and J lost 6 bases, with 18 bases between them. This CDR3 contains 16 residues. CDR1 is SGHDN, CDR2 FVKESK, per germline. This CDR3 reads CASSQRHGSSINEQFF. The CDR3, as DNA: TGTGCCAGCAGCCAGAGGCACGGTAGTAGCATCAATGAGCAGTTCTTC.

The V call is TRBV2, the J call TRBJ2-5; the D gene is possibly TRBD2 (5 bases). Trimming shortened V by 5 bases and J by 1 base, and 11 bases separated the two germline ends. In germline, CDR1 is SNHLY, CDR2 FYNNEI. The CDR3 loop spans 14 amino acids. Written as DNA, the CDR3 is TGTGCCAGCAGTCCATGGACTGGCCAAGAGACCCAGTACTTC. Its protein product is CASSPWTGQETQYF.

The chain combines TRBV9 with TRBJ2-6; no firm D call. The CDR3 covers 15 residues. Germline V CDR1 and CDR2: SGDLS, YYNGEE. V was cut by 0 bases and J by 8 bases, with 12 bases left in between. This CDR3 reads CASSVGARLTNVLTF. The CDR3 coding sequence is TGTGCCAGCAGCGTAGGCGCCCGGTTAACCAACGTCCTGACTTTC.

J is TRBJ2-7 and V is TRBV7-9; 7 nucleotides match TRBD1. Trimming took 6 bases from V and 5 from J; bases not matched to a gene: 13. The CDR3 is 15 residues long. In germline, CDR1 is SEHNR, CDR2 FQNEAQ (reference sequence). The CDR3 DNA reads TGTGCCAGCAGTTCGACAGGGATATTAGACAACGAGCAGTACTTC. It codes for CASSSTGILDNEQYF.

This clone was seen a few times. The rearrangement links TRBV5-4 to TRBJ1-3, with D perhaps matching TRBD1 (5 bases). The CDR3 sequence is 13 residues long. Germline values: CDR1 SGHNT, CDR2 YYREEE (reference sequence). Trimming shortened V by 0 bases and J by 4 bases, and 5 bases separated the two germline ends. The CDR3 loop is CASSLAGGNTIYF. CDR3 sequence (DNA): TGTGCCAGCAGCTTGGCAGGGGGAAACACCATATATTTT.

As to this clone: A read error may account for a junction end that differs from germline. This chain uses TRBV7-9 with TRBJ1-2; D not resolved. CDR3 length: 16 residues. The germline gives CDR1 SEHNR, CDR2 FQNEAQ (reference sequence). CDR3 nucleotide sequence: TGTGCCAGCAGCCCAGACGGCCTCCCAGGCGACTATGGCTGCACCTTC. This translates into CASSPDGLPGDYGCTF.

The CDR3 DNA sequence: TGTGCCAGCAGTGAATTTAGCAGGGGGCGAGTCTACGAGCAGTACTTC. Translating gives CASSEFSRGRVYEQYF. The chain has TRBV25-1 and TRBJ2-7; TRBD1 agrees at 8 bases. The CDR3 has 16 residues. Germline CDR1 MGHDK, CDR2 SYGVNS. Trimming at V came to 1 base and at J to 3 bases, leaving 8 bases not matched to a gene.

This clone has only a few counts. This specimen includes other DNA sequences encoding the same CDR3. The chain links TRBV9 to TRBJ2-1; possibly TRBD2 for D (7 bases). Trimming shortened V by 0 bases and J by 3 bases, and 10 bases separated the two germline ends. Germline CDR1 SGDLS, CDR2 YYNGEE. The CDR3 runs to 15 residues. Written as DNA, the CDR3 is TGTGCCAGCAGCGTAGCGGGGGGCCTCTACAATGAGCAGTTCTTC. Translating gives CASSVAGGLYNEQFF.

This sequence joins TRBV5-1 and TRBJ2-1; D possibly corresponds to TRBD1 (6 bases). Trimming removed 4 bases from V and 8 bases from J, with 16 bases in between. This CDR3 contains 14 residues. Germline CDR1 SGHRS, CDR2 YFSETQ. The CDR3 spells CASSPNGGMDEQFF. The DNA for the CDR3 is TGCGCCAGCAGCCCCAATGGGGGCATGGATGAGCAGTTCTTC.

This clone was counted a few times. V is TRBV12-5 and J is TRBJ1-3; TRBD1 agrees at 7 bases. Per the germline V gene, CDR1 is LGHNT and CDR2 is FRNRAP. V dropped 11 bases and J dropped 2; count of bases not matched to a gene: 9. The CDR3 totals 14 residues. The DNA of the CDR3 is TGTGCTCTGATCAAGGGGGCGCCTGGAAACACCATATATTTT. It is translated as CALIKGAPGNTIYF.

In the case of this clone: Distinct nucleotide sequences in the sample also encode this CDR3. Here the CDR3 reads CASSPGQSGANVLTF. The CDR3 DNA sequence: TGCGCCAGCAGCCCGGGACAGAGTGGGGCCAACGTCCTGACTTTC. J is TRBJ2-6 and V is TRBV5-1; 7 bases are shared with TRBD1. J lost 3 bases, V lost 4 bases, and 4 bases had no gene match. There are 15 residues in the CDR3. Germline values: CDR1 SGHRS, CDR2 YFSETQ. Combining the CDR3 with reference TRBV5-1 and TRBJ2-6 gives the whole variable domain KAGVTQTPRYLIKTRGQQVTLSCSPISGHRSVSWYQQTPGQGLQFLFEYFSETQRNKGNFPGRFSGRQFSNSRSEMNVSTLELGDSALYLCASSPGQSGANVLTFGAGSRLTVL.

This clone was seen a handful of times. This chain links TRBV11-2 with TRBJ1-4, with 7 bases fitting TRBD1. V shed 5 bases, J shed 8 bases, and the junction held 8 bases outside the gene matches. The CDR3 totals 14 residues. CDR1 is SGHAT, CDR2 FQNNGV, per germline. CDR3 DNA: TGTGCCAGCAGCAAGACAGGGCTGGGGGAAAAACTGTTTTTT. This sequence encodes CASSKTGLGEKLFF.

The chain couples TRBV7-3 to TRBJ2-3; TRBD1 matches 7 bases. Germline values: CDR1 SGHTA, CDR2 FQGTGA. The V gene end was trimmed by 2 bases and the J gene end by 13 bases; junction bases not matched to a gene: 6. The CDR3 consists of 12 residues. Here the CDR3 DNA reads TGTGCCAGCAGCTTACTTGGGACAGAAAAGTATTTT. Translation: CASSLLGTEKYF.

The rearrangement uses TRBV5-4 and TRBJ2-7; 13 nucleotides line up with TRBD2. V trimming: 3 bases; J trimming: 4 bases; junction bases outside the gene matches: 4. CDR1 is SGHNT, CDR2 YYREEE, per germline (reference sequence). The CDR3 is 15 residues long. The CDR3 loop reads CASSWGLAGPYEQYF. CDR3 DNA sequence: TGTGCCAGCAGCTGGGGACTAGCGGGACCATACGAGCAGTACTTC.

This sequence joins TRBV29-1 and TRBJ2-6, with 7 bases matching TRBD1. The CDR3 is made up of 18 amino acids. Germline values: CDR1 SQVTM, CDR2 ANQGSEA. With V trimmed by 7 bases and J by 0 bases, 15 bases remained unmatched. CDR3 region: CSAIVGQVLSSGANVLTF. The CDR3 DNA is TGCAGCGCTATTGTAGGACAGGTCCTTAGCTCTGGGGCCAACGTCCTGACTTTC.

The chain carries TRBV5-1 and TRBJ1-6; possible D gene TRBD1, 5 bases. Trimming took off 0 bases at V and 7 bases at J, with 8 bases between the two ends. The CDR3 has 14 residues. Germline V gene lookup returns CDR1 SGHRS and CDR2 YFSETQ. CDR3 DNA: TGCGCCAGCAGCTTGGGACAGAACAATTCACCCCTCCACTTT. This gives the protein CASSLGQNNSPLHF.

Points on this clone: A junction end diverges from the germline sequence, so it may reflect a read error. The chain joins TRBV7-7 to TRBJ2-5; maybe TRBD2 (6 bases). The CDR3 totals 15 residues. The V gene's germline CDR1 is SSHAT and CDR2 FNYEAQ (reference sequence). DNA of the CDR3: TGTGCTAGCAGCTTCGGGGTTGGAGGGCAAGAGACCCAGTACTTC. Translation: CASSFGVGGQETQYF.

This clone appeared a few times. The J gene is TRBJ1-4, the V gene TRBV5-1; no clear D. Trimming removed 5 bases from V and 8 bases from J, with 22 bases in between. Germline V CDR1 and CDR2: SGHRS, YFSETQ. The CDR3 is 16 amino acids. The DNA for the CDR3 is TGCGCCAGCAGGGCTGAGAGGGAGGCAGGCCGAGAAAAACTGTTTTTT. Its protein is CASRAEREAGREKLFF.

This clone was picked up a small number of times. This chain links TRBV5-1 with TRBJ2-7; 8 bases are shared with TRBD1. Germline CDR1 SGHRS, CDR2 YFSETQ. J was trimmed by 3 bases and V by 0 bases; bases with no gene match: 5. This CDR3 has 15 residues. The CDR3 DNA reads TGCGCCAGCAGCTTGGCCCCCGGGACAGGCTACGAGCAGTACTTC. Its translation is CASSLAPGTGYEQYF.

The chain uses TRBV30 and TRBJ2-4, with D hard to call. The V and J ends lost 3 bases and 3 bases respectively, with 9 bases between them. The CDR3 loop spans 13 amino acids. Germline CDR1 reads GTSNPN; CDR2 reads SVGIG (reference sequence). The CDR3: CAWRPSGKNIQYF. The CDR3 DNA is TGTGCCTGGAGGCCTAGTGGCAAAAACATTCAGTACTTC.

This clone has more than one count but fewer than ten. The rearrangement uses TRBV4-3 and TRBJ2-1; D possibly corresponds to TRBD2 (6 bases). From germline, CDR1 is LGHNA and CDR2 YSLEER. V was shortened by 1 base and J by 11 bases, with 12 bases between the two germline ends. This CDR3 contains 13 residues. This CDR3 reads CASSQASGTQQFF. The CDR3 nucleotides are TGCGCCAGCAGCCAAGCTTCCGGGACTCAGCAGTTCTTC.

J is TRBJ2-1 and V is TRBV4-1; TRBD2 agrees at 7 bases. This CDR3 has 16 amino acids. Germline V gene sequence: CDR1 MGHRA, CDR2 YSYEKL. Trimming cost V 0 bases and J 2 bases; bases outside gene matches: 4. The CDR3: CASSQDTLAAYNEQFF. DNA of the CDR3: TGCGCCAGCAGCCAAGATACCCTAGCGGCCTACAATGAGCAGTTCTTC.

The chain links TRBV18 to TRBJ2-1, with TRBD2 matching 12 bases. The V gene end was trimmed by 1 base and the J gene end by 9 bases; junction bases not matched to a gene: 4. Per the germline V gene, CDR1 is KGHSH and CDR2 is LQKENI. This CDR3 contains 15 residues. The CDR3 bases are TGTGCCAGCTCACCACTCCTAGCGGGGGGGACTGAGCAGTTCTTC. This translates into CASSPLLAGGTEQFF.

Only a few counts were recorded for this clone. The V and J genes are TRBV5-1 and TRBJ2-7, with D possibly being TRBD2 (7 bases). The CDR3 totals 15 residues. Deletions cut 1 base from V and 3 bases from J, with 14 bases between. Germline CDR1 reads SGHRS; CDR2 reads YFSETQ. The CDR3 region is CASSLNAGALYEQYF. CDR3 DNA: TGCGCCAGCAGCTTGAACGCGGGGGCCCTCTACGAGCAGTACTTC. Supplemented by reference TRBV5-1 and TRBJ2-7, the full variable domain reads KAGVTQTPRYLIKTRGQQVTLSCSPISGHRSVSWYQQTPGQGLQFLFEYFSETQRNKGNFPGRFSGRQFSNSRSEMNVSTLELGDSALYLCASSLNAGALYEQYFGPGTRLTVT.

The chain employs TRBV19 and TRBJ2-6, with 10 positions matching TRBD1. This CDR3 spans 15 amino acids. V was clipped by 5 bases and J by 4 bases; unmatched bases: 2. Germline loops: CDR1 LNHDA, CDR2 SQIVND (reference sequence). CDR3 sequence (DNA): TGTGCCAGTAGTGGGACAGGGGCCGGGGCCAACGTCCTGACTTTC. This sequence encodes CASSGTGAGANVLTF.

The chain combines TRBV6-5 with TRBJ1-2; D not certain. The length of the CDR3 is 13 residues. The ends were cut back, 5 bases at V and 8 bases at J, with 15 bases in the middle. Germline CDR1 MNHEY, CDR2 SVGAGI. The CDR3 region has the DNA TGTGCCAGCAGTCTATCCCCGAACGGGGGCTACACCTTC. Its protein product is CASSLSPNGGYTF.

The chain is built from TRBV7-2 and TRBJ2-3; 7 bases match TRBD2. Germline V CDR1 and CDR2: SGHTA, FQGNSA. The CDR3 is 18 amino acids. The J segment lost 0 bases and the V segment lost 5 bases, leaving 14 bases of the junction unmatched. In nucleotides, the CDR3 is TGTGCCAGCAGCACCCTCAGCAGGGCTAGCGGTAGCACAGATACGCAGTATTTT. The encoded protein is CASSTLSRASGSTDTQYF.

The rearrangement links TRBV6-5 to TRBJ1-4; maybe TRBD1 (5 bases). CDR3 length: 15 amino acids. V gave up 2 bases and J gave up 8 bases, with 15 bases separating them. The germline gives CDR1 MNHEY, CDR2 SVGAGI. The CDR3 loop is CASSYGATPGEKLFF. The CDR3 DNA sequence: TGTGCCAGCAGTTACGGGGCCACCCCTGGAGAAAAACTGTTTTTT.

This clone was observed a handful of times. V and J are TRBV5-1 and TRBJ1-2; D not certain. Trimming shortened V by 6 bases and J by 1 base, and 16 bases separated the two germline ends. Germline V gives CDR1 SGHRS, CDR2 YFSETQ. The CDR3 length is 15 residues. CDR3 loop: CASKARSTGNYGYTF. The CDR3, as DNA: TGCGCCAGCAAAGCCCGATCCACGGGTAACTATGGCTACACCTTC.

The rearrangement uses TRBV7-2 and TRBJ2-2; TRBD1 matches 9 bases. This CDR3 has 14 amino acids. The J segment lost 8 bases and the V segment lost 3 bases, leaving 4 bases of the junction unmatched. The germline CDR1 and CDR2 sequences are SGHTA and FQGNSA. The CDR3 here is CASSFTGQGGELFF. The CDR3 DNA reads as TGTGCCAGCAGCTTCACGGGACAGGGTGGGGAGCTGTTTTTT.

There are a few counts of this clone. V is TRBV18 and J is TRBJ2-1; D may be TRBD2 (5 bases). The CDR3 consists of 15 residues. From germline, CDR1 is KGHSH and CDR2 LQKENI. V lost 5 bases and J 5 bases, leaving 16 bases between the germline ends. This chain's CDR3 is CASSSPRLPHNEQFF. CDR3 nucleotide sequence: TGTGCCAGCTCATCTCCGAGACTACCACACAATGAGCAGTTCTTC.